What follows describes a single T cell receptor beta chain. This record belongs to a study of blood T cell repertoires in COVID-19. Study summary: The origin of the acute and convalescent COVID-19 samples was the United States, Italy and Spain. The cDNA or gDNA used as material had been derived from T cells, B-cell-depleted T cells, or PBMCs.

Original methodology: Estimation of nucleated cell counts was performed using reference gene primer amplification. Assay: immunoSEQ multiplex PCR; the TCRdb copy retains only in-frame clones and omits some. V, J and clone size reflect that table, while D and trimming were determined from the DNA. The table lists 200,000 to 250,000 clones, 89% of them singletons. This TCR came from a woman aged 40 to 55 with acute or convalescent COVID-19. The sequenced material came from peripheral blood.

The CDR3 coding sequence is TGTGCCAGCAGCCACGACAGAAACACTGAAGCTTTCTTT. This codes for CASSHDRNTEAFF. The chain couples TRBV11-2 to TRBJ1-1, with D possibly matching TRBD1 (5 bases). V was cut by 5 bases and J by 2 bases, with 9 bases left in between. CDR3 length: 13 residues. Germline V gene lookup returns CDR1 SGHAT and CDR2 FQNNGV.